A selection of T cell receptor beta chains follows, all from one sample in a study of cytotoxic CD8 clonotypes in ibrutinib-treated CLL. The assay was immunoSEQ multiplex PCR, and TCRdb's table has in-frame clones only and misses some. The sample consists of tens of thousands of clones, approximately 67% of them appearing once. Sequences were derived from PBMCs, sampled at disease progression, from a patient treated with ibrutinib. The origin of the receptors is a human donor with chronic lymphocytic leukemia. CDR3s leave out the opening cysteine and the closing phenylalanine or tryptophan.

j_call v_call cdr3_length cdr3_aa
TRBJ1-3 TRBV19 13 ASSTEGTNGNTIY
TRBJ2-4 TRBV4-1 14 ASSQEVRQGVGIQY
TRBJ2-7 TRBV27 12 ASSLSNSFHEQY
TRBJ2-6 TRBV7-3 13 ASSLGVLGANVLT
TRBJ2-7 TRBV5-1 14 ASSRGLAATSYEQY
TRBJ2-2 TRBV11-3 13 ASSLDGLSTGELF
TRBJ2-5 TRBV5-4 12 ASSLPGFQETQY
TRBJ2-1 TRBV9 12 ASSLGGPGLEQF
TRBJ1-3 TRBV19 13 ASTTVGSSGNTIY
TRBJ2-1 TRBV9 14 ASSVGEGSSYNEQF
TRBJ1-5 TRBV18 14 ASSPMGPQTNQPQH
TRBJ1-6 TRBV4-1 14 ASSQDGRDRGAPLH
TRBJ2-3 TRBV6-1 11 ASSVWQTDTQY
TRBJ1-1 TRBV27 11 ASSFSQNTEAF
TRBJ2-7 TRBV27 15 ASSLSQAGTGTYEQY
TRBJ2-1 TRBV11-2 13 ASSRVPLPYNEQF